This TCR beta chain originates from a study of OX40 agonist ivuxolimab in advanced cancers. Study outcomes and limitations: CD8+ T cells showed, on average, more clonal expansion than CD4+ cells. Among the nonresponders, some also had low normalized T-cell clonal expansion. At 0.1 to 3.0 mg/kg, CD4+ and CD8+ blood T cells expanded clonally by week 6.

This clone was picked up one time. Its antigen is still unknown. The protocol was immunoSEQ multiplex PCR, while the TCRdb copy is restricted to in-frame clones and leaves out a portion. There are approximately 21,000 clones in the sample; 70% to 85% occur only once, and more than 25% lies in the top ten. The specimen comprised CD4+ or CD8+ T cells sorted from blood, sampled in a trial of the OX40 agonist ivuxolimab. The TCR comes from an adult with an advanced solid tumor such as melanoma, head and neck, liver or kidney cancer.

The CDR3 sequence is CASSLNRQNTGELFF. The DNA of the CDR3 is TGCGCCAGCAGCTTGAACCGACAGAACACCGGGGAGCTGTTTTTT. The chain joins TRBV5-1 to TRBJ2-2; D not certain. V dropped 1 base and J dropped 1 base, with 8 bases sitting between them. The CDR3 length is 15 residues. Germline CDR1 is SGHRS and CDR2 is YFSETQ.